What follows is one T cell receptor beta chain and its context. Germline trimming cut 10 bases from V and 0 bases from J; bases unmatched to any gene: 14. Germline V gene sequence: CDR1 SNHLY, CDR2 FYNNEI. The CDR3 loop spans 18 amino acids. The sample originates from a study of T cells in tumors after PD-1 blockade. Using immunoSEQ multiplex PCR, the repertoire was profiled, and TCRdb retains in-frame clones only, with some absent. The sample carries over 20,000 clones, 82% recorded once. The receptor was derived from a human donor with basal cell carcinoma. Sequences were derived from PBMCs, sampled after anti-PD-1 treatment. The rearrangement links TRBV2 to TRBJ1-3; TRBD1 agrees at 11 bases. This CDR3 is CANSARDRGILSGNTIYF. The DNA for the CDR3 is TGTGCCAATTCAGCCCGGGACAGGGGGATCCTCTCTGGAAACACCATATATTTT.